Following are 25 T cell receptor beta chains from one sample sequenced in a study of T cell responses to AZD1222 COVID-19 vaccine. The table came from immunoSEQ multiplex PCR; TCRdb's copy has only in-frame clones and leaves some out. The sample has around 150,000 clones, roughly 90% seen once. The specimen comprised peripheral blood, sampled on day 0 of AZD1222 vaccination. Every receptor here comes from an adult in good health.

V gene TRBV6-5 combines with J gene TRBJ1-6; 8 bases align to TRBD1. The CDR3 has 15 amino acids. CDR1 is MNHEY and CDR2 is SVGAGI in the germline V gene. V shed 6 bases and J 9 bases; nucleotides not matched to a gene: 10. The CDR3 DNA is TGTGCCAGCAGCACGAGACAGGGGTTGGGTTCACCCCTCCACTTT. The encoded protein is CASSTRQGLGSPLHF.

The chain combines TRBV2 with TRBJ1-2; tentative D call: TRBD1 (6 bases). Germline CDR1 is SNHLY and CDR2 is FYNNEI. Trimming removed 9 bases from V and 8 bases from J, with 19 bases in between. CDR3 length: 13 amino acids. The CDR3 nucleotides read TGTGCCAGTCTTGACGGGGGGCCCCGCGGCTACACCTTC. Its translation: CASLDGGPRGYTF.

The chain carries TRBV6-2 or TRBV6-3 and TRBJ1-2; 10 nucleotides align to TRBD1. The J segment lost 4 bases and the V segment lost 7 bases, leaving 12 bases of the junction unmatched. The CDR3 sequence is 16 residues long. Germline CDR1 and CDR2: MNHEY and SVGEGT. DNA of the CDR3: TGTGCCAGCACCCCACACGGGACAGGGGATCTCTATGGCTACACCTTC. Protein: CASTPHGTGDLYGYTF.

The chain uses TRBV27 and TRBJ1-5, with D unresolved. Germline lookup yields CDR1 MNHEY and CDR2 SMNVEV (reference sequence). The CDR3 contains 14 residues. Trimming shortened V by 6 bases and J by 5 bases, and 14 bases separated the two germline ends. The CDR3 protein is CASSPSGVDQPQHF. Here the CDR3 DNA reads TGTGCCAGCAGCCCTAGCGGGGTAGATCAGCCCCAGCATTTT.

The chain recombines TRBV10-1 with TRBJ2-1; TRBD2 matches at 14 bases. CDR1 and CDR2 from the germline V gene are WNHNN and SYGVQD (reference sequence). CDR3 length: 15 amino acids. After removal of 0 bases from V and 9 bases from J, the junction contained 1 base not matched to a gene. The CDR3 nucleotides are TGCGCCAGCAGTGAGTCGGGGACTAGCGGGGGTGAGCAGTTCTTC. It codes for CASSESGTSGGEQFF.

The V and J genes are TRBV28 and TRBJ2-6; 8 bases fit TRBD1. Looked up from germline, CDR1 is MDHEN and CDR2 is SYDVKM. J lost 5 bases, V lost 6 bases, and 9 bases had no gene match. The CDR3 is made up of 16 amino acids. CDR3 DNA sequence: TGTGCCAGCAGACCCCGGACAGGGAAAAGGGCCAACGTCCTGACTTTC. It codes for CASRPRTGKRANVLTF.

The J gene is TRBJ1-5, the V gene TRBV7-8; TRBD1 matches at 7 bases. The CDR3 is made up of 15 amino acids. The germline V gene encodes CDR1 SGHVS and CDR2 FQNEAQ. V shed 4 bases and J 5 bases; nucleotides not matched to a gene: 8. DNA for the CDR3: TGTGCCAGCAGCTCCCCGGACAGGTTGGATCAGCCCCAGCATTTT. Protein: CASSSPDRLDQPQHF.

The sample holds one count of this clone. The chain links TRBV27 to TRBJ1-1; the match to TRBD1 covers 8 bases. After removal of 5 bases from V and 5 bases from J, the junction contained 4 bases not matched to a gene. CDR3 length: 13 amino acids. The germline V gene has CDR1 MNHEY and CDR2 SMNVEV (reference sequence). In nucleotides, the CDR3 is TGTGCCAGCAGTCTAACAGGGGGGACTGAAGCTTTCTTT. This gives the protein CASSLTGGTEAFF.

The CDR3 sequence: CATSREGFGTEAFF. The DNA of the CDR3 is TGTGCCACCAGCAGAGAGGGGTTTGGCACTGAAGCTTTCTTT. The rearrangement links TRBV15 to TRBJ1-1; D is ambiguous. V was cut by 0 bases and J by 4 bases, with 9 bases left in between. Germline V gene data show CDR1 as LNHNV and CDR2 as YYDKDF (reference sequence). The CDR3 has 14 amino acids. The complete variable domain, with remaining parts taken from reference TRBV15 and TRBJ1-1, reads DAMVIQNPRYQVTQFGKPVTLSCSQTLNHNVMYWYQQKSSQAPKLLFHYYDKDFNNEADTPDNFQSRRPNTSFCFLDIRSPGLGDTAMYLCATSREGFGTEAFFGQGTRLTVV.

This chain uses TRBV5-6 with TRBJ1-1; D might be TRBD1 (5 bases). The CDR3 is 14 residues long. From germline, CDR1 is SGHDT and CDR2 YYEEEE. Trimming shortened V by 3 bases and J by 3 bases, and 12 bases separated the two germline ends. The CDR3 sequence is CASSSQGVDTEAFF. The CDR3 bases are TGTGCCAGCAGCTCGCAGGGTGTCGACACTGAAGCTTTCTTT. The full variable domain, with the rest looked up from reference TRBV5-6 and TRBJ1-1, is DAGVTQSPTHLIKTRGQQVTLRCSPKSGHDTVSWYQQALGQGPQFIFQYYEEEERQRGNFPDRFSGHQFPNYSSELNVNALLLGDSALYLCASSSQGVDTEAFFGQGTRLTVV.

The CDR3 nucleotides read TGTGCCAGCAGCTTAACCCTTGAGAGGGGTGCTGAAGCTTTCTTT. The encoded protein is CASSLTLERGAEAFF. The chain is built from TRBV7-8 and TRBJ1-1; possibly TRBD1 for D (5 bases). Germline CDR1 reads SGHVS; CDR2 reads FQNEAQ. V lost 2 bases and J lost 6, with 16 bases in between. The CDR3 spans 15 residues. The full variable domain, its missing parts supplied by reference TRBV7-8 and TRBJ1-1, is GAGVSQSPRYKVAKRGQDVALRCDPISGHVSLFWYQQALGQGPEFLTYFQNEAQLDKSGLPSDRFFAERPEGSVSTLKIQRTQQEDSAVYLCASSLTLERGAEAFFGQGTRLTVV.

CDR3 sequence reads: CASNPMRGRGQALGVTEAFF. The DNA of the CDR3 is TGTGCCAGCAACCCAATGCGGGGACGTGGACAGGCCCTAGGGGTGACTGAAGCTTTCTTT. The chain carries TRBV7-8 and TRBJ1-1; 7 positions agree with TRBD1. With V trimmed by 7 bases and J by 5 bases, 28 bases remained unmatched. The CDR3 totals 20 residues. The germline V gene has CDR1 SGHVS and CDR2 FQNEAQ.

V gene TRBV6-2 or TRBV6-3 combines with J gene TRBJ1-5; no clear D gene. Germline V gene data show CDR1 as MNHEY and CDR2 as SVGEGT. V dropped 5 bases and J dropped 2 bases, with 19 bases sitting between them. The CDR3 sequence is 17 residues long. The CDR3 protein is CASSPPSLGFGNQPQHF. DNA of the CDR3: TGTGCCAGCAGTCCCCCCTCGCTGGGCTTTGGCAATCAGCCCCAGCATTTT.

V and J are TRBV30 and TRBJ1-1; D is perhaps TRBD1 (5 bases). Trimming cost V 6 bases and J 1 base, with 12 bases left between them. Per germline, CDR1 GTSNPN and CDR2 SVGIG (reference sequence). This CDR3 has 13 amino acids. Written as DNA, the CDR3 is TGTGCCTGCTCCACAGGTTCGAACACTGAAGCTTTCTTT. Its translation: CACSTGSNTEAFF.

This clone occurred a few times. V gene TRBV28 combines with J gene TRBJ2-7; D remains unclear. The CDR3 consists of 12 residues. The germline CDR1 and CDR2 sequences are MDHEN and SYDVKM. Trimming took off 7 bases at V and 0 bases at J, with 7 bases between the two ends. This CDR3 is CASNRASYEQYF. In DNA form, the CDR3 reads TGTGCCAGCAACCGGGCCTCCTACGAGCAGTACTTC.

The V gene is TRBV4-3, the J gene TRBJ2-2, with TRBD1 matching over 8 bases. CDR3 size: 16 residues. Germline CDR1 reads LGHNA; CDR2 reads YSLEER. V lost 4 bases to trimming and J lost 5 bases; unmatched junction nucleotides: 9. The CDR3 spells CASSLLGQGLTGELFF. CDR3 bases: TGCGCCAGCAGCCTCCTCGGACAGGGTTTGACCGGGGAGCTGTTTTTT.

This chain connects TRBV7-8 to TRBJ2-7; possible D gene TRBD2, 6 bases. Trimming removed 2 bases from V and 6 bases from J, with 14 bases in between. CDR3 length: 14 residues. The V gene's germline CDR1 is SGHVS and CDR2 FQNEAQ. CDR3 DNA sequence: TGTGCCAGCAGCTTATCAGGGACTCGCTCCGAGCAGTACTTC. Translating it yields CASSLSGTRSEQYF. Full variable domain (remainder filled in from reference TRBV7-8 and TRBJ2-7): GAGVSQSPRYKVAKRGQDVALRCDPISGHVSLFWYQQALGQGPEFLTYFQNEAQLDKSGLPSDRFFAERPEGSVSTLKIQRTQQEDSAVYLCASSLSGTRSEQYFGPGTRLTVT.

V gene TRBV28 combines with J gene TRBJ1-6, with a weak D call TRBD1 (6 bases). Germline V gene sequence: CDR1 MDHEN, CDR2 SYDVKM. This CDR3 has 15 amino acids. Trimming removed 9 bases from V and 3 bases from J, with 15 bases in between. The CDR3 DNA reads TGTGCCAGTGTACAGGGAAGGGGCTATAATTCACCCCTCCACTTT. Protein sequence: CASVQGRGYNSPLHF. Combining the CDR3 with reference TRBV28 and TRBJ1-6 gives the whole variable domain DVKVTQSSRYLVKRTGEKVFLECVQDMDHENMFWYRQDPGLGLRLIYFSYDVKMKEKGDIPEGYSVSREKKERFSLILESASTNQTSMYLCASVQGRGYNSPLHFGNGTRLTVT.

V is TRBV9 and J is TRBJ1-1; a possible D gene is TRBD1 (6 bases). This CDR3 has 16 amino acids. V dropped 3 bases and J dropped 0 bases, with 15 bases sitting between them. Germline assignment: CDR1 SGDLS and CDR2 YYNGEE. The CDR3 here is CASSGASGQLNTEAFF. For the CDR3, the DNA is TGTGCCAGCAGCGGAGCTAGCGGACAGCTGAACACTGAAGCTTTCTTT.

V is TRBV7-2 and J is TRBJ1-1; D ambiguous. V was shortened by 1 base and J by 3 bases, with 9 bases between the two germline ends. Germline CDR1 reads SGHTA; CDR2 reads FQGNSA. This CDR3 comprises 14 residues. CDR3 residues: CASSLGLSYTEAFF. CDR3 bases: TGTGCCAGCAGCTTAGGTCTTTCTTACACTGAAGCTTTCTTT. The full variable domain, rest sourced from reference TRBV7-2 and TRBJ1-1, is GAGVSQSPSNKVTEKGKDVELRCDPISGHTALYWYRQSLGQGLEFLIYFQGNSAPDKSGLPSDRFSAERTGGSVSTLTIQRTQQEDSAVYLCASSLGLSYTEAFFGQGTRLTVV.

The chain employs TRBV5-1 and TRBJ2-7, with 7 bases fitting TRBD1. From germline, CDR1 is SGHRS and CDR2 YFSETQ. The length of the CDR3 is 17 residues. V gave up 3 bases and J gave up 2 bases; unmatched junction bases: 14. CDR3 loop: CASSSPQNGQVAYEQYF. The CDR3, as DNA: TGCGCCAGCAGCTCCCCTCAGAACGGACAGGTTGCCTACGAGCAGTACTTC.

J is TRBJ1-4 and V is TRBV5-1; 9 nucleotides match TRBD1. The CDR3 sequence is 16 residues long. The V segment lost 4 bases and the J segment 6 bases; nucleotides outside the gene matches: 10. The germline gives CDR1 SGHRS, CDR2 YFSETQ. The CDR3 sequence is CASSPWGDREDEKLFF. CDR3 DNA sequence: TGCGCCAGCAGCCCTTGGGGGGACAGGGAGGATGAAAAACTGTTTTTT.

The chain uses TRBV15 and TRBJ2-7; D not resolved. This CDR3 comprises 12 residues. CDR1 is LNHNV, CDR2 YYDKDF, per germline (reference sequence). V was cut by 5 bases and J by 7 bases, with 12 bases left in between. The CDR3 here is CATSLEIGEQYF. CDR3 bases: TGTGCCACCAGCCTAGAAATTGGGGAGCAGTACTTC.

The gene calls are TRBV7-9 and TRBJ2-1; 15 bases fit TRBD2. V trimming: 1 base; J trimming: 10 bases; junction bases outside the gene matches: 11. Germline V CDR1 and CDR2: SEHNR, FQNEAQ (reference sequence). The CDR3 has 18 residues. The CDR3 spells CASSLVAGTSGGLVEQFF. The CDR3 region has the DNA TGTGCCAGCAGCTTAGTTGCCGGGACTAGCGGGGGGCTAGTAGAGCAGTTCTTC.

The V and J genes are TRBV6-5 and TRBJ1-2; D is perhaps TRBD1 (6 bases). Germline V gene data show CDR1 as MNHEY and CDR2 as SVGAGI. Trimming left V 7 bases short and J 4 bases short, with 10 bases between. The CDR3 consists of 12 residues. The CDR3 is CASIEGGYGYTF. The CDR3 DNA reads as TGTGCCAGCATCGAAGGGGGCTATGGCTACACCTTC.